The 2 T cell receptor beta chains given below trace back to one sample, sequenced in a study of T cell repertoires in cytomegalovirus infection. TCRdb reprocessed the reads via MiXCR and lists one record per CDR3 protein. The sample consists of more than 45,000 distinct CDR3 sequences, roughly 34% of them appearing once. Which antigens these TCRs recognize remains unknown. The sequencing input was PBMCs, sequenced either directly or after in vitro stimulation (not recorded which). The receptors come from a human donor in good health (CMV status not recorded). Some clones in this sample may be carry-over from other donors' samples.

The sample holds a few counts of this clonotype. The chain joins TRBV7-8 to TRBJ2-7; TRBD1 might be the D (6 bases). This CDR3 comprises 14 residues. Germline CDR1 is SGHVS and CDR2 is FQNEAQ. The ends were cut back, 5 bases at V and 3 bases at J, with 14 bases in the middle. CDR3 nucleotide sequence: TGTGCCAGCAGCCCGATGGACAGTAACTACGAGCAGTACTTC. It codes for CASSPMDSNYEQYF.

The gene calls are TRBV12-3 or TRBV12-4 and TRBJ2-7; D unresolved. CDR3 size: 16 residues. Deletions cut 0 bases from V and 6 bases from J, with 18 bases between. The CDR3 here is CASSLARIETSSEQYF. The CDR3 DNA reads TGTGCCAGCAGTTTAGCGCGGATCGAGACTTCTTCCGAGCAGTACTTC.